Presented here are 9 T cell receptor beta chains from one specimen sequenced in a study of early T cells in non-severe SARS-CoV-2 infection. Via MiXCR, TCRdb re-called the 5' RACE reads, giving one row per CDR3 protein. Here the sample spans tens of thousands of distinct CDR3 sequences, roughly 17% being singletons. The specimen was whole blood, collected at baseline. The receptor set was obtained from an adult who was a healthcare worker with PCR-confirmed SARS-CoV-2 infection or an uninfected control (not recorded which).

This clonotype was seen only a few times. The chain employs TRBV12-3 or TRBV12-4 and TRBJ2-1, with D perhaps TRBD1 or TRBD2 (7 bases each). Trimming shortened V by 6 bases and J by 6 bases, and 15 bases separated the two germline ends. CDR3 size: 14 residues. CDR3 region: CASSRGGPTNEQFF. Written as DNA, the CDR3 is TGTGCCAGCAGCAGGGGGGGACCCACCAATGAGCAGTTCTTC.

In DNA, the CDR3 is TGTGCCAGCAGCTTAGCCTTAGATACGCAGTATTTT. Translated: CASSLALDTQYF. The chain is built from TRBV7-8 and TRBJ2-3; no clear D gene. Germline assignment: CDR1 SGHVS and CDR2 FQNEAQ. The CDR3 totals 12 residues. Trimming removed 0 bases at V and 5 bases at J, with 3 bases between.

A few counts support this clonotype. This chain links TRBV6-5 with TRBJ1-1; a possible D gene is TRBD1 (6 bases). CDR3 size: 13 residues. V lost 8 bases and J lost 4, with 14 bases in between. Germline CDR1 is MNHEY and CDR2 is SVGAGI. CDR3 residues: CASRRTGSTEAFF. For the CDR3, the DNA is TGTGCCAGCCGCCGAACAGGGTCCACTGAAGCTTTCTTT.

The J gene is TRBJ1-4, the V gene TRBV19, with D possibly matching TRBD1 (6 bases). Per germline, CDR1 LNHDA and CDR2 SQIVND (reference sequence). V was pared by 3 bases and J by 7 bases, with 12 bases between. The CDR3 is 14 amino acids. CDR3 loop: CASSMSGALEKLFF. As DNA, the CDR3 is TGTGCCAGTAGTATGTCGGGGGCGCTTGAAAAACTGTTTTTT.

This clonotype was picked up a small number of times. At one of its ends the junction is not consistent with the germline gene, which may arise from a read error. V gene TRBV7-9 combines with J gene TRBJ2-1; D might be TRBD2 (5 bases). The CDR3 spans 15 residues. CDR1 and CDR2 (germline): SEHNR, FQNEAQ (reference sequence). The CDR3 DNA reads as TGTGCCAGCAGCCACGGACTTTGGGAAGAGACCACTAGGGTCTTC. It codes for CASSHGLWEETTRVF.

This clonotype showed up just a few times. The chain links TRBV29-1 to TRBJ1-2, with D tentatively TRBD1 (5 bases). The CDR3 totals 13 residues. The V end was cut by 6 bases, the J end by 2 bases, with 13 bases between. CDR1 is SQVTM and CDR2 is ANQGSEA in the germline V gene. In DNA form, the CDR3 reads TGCAGCGTCACCGGGGCCTTCAACTATGGCTACACCTTC. Translating gives CSVTGAFNYGYTF.

V and J are TRBV12-3 or TRBV12-4 and TRBJ2-5; tentative D call: TRBD2 (5 bases). The CDR3 is made up of 14 amino acids. Trimming left V 6 bases short and J 5 bases short, with 16 bases between. This CDR3 is CASSPAGIGETQYF. Written as DNA, the CDR3 is TGTGCCAGCAGCCCGGCGGGTATCGGTGAGACCCAGTACTTC.

V usage is TRBV30 and J usage is TRBJ2-3; D call uncertain. V lost 0 bases and J lost 2, with 6 bases in between. The CDR3 loop spans 13 amino acids. Germline values: CDR1 GTSNPN, CDR2 SVGIG (reference sequence). The CDR3 nucleotides read TGTGCCTGGAGTGTACTTTTCACAGATACGCAGTATTTT. It is translated as CAWSVLFTDTQYF.

This clonotype was recorded many times. This chain joins TRBV5-1 and TRBJ2-3; 8 positions agree with TRBD1. This CDR3 is 15 amino acids long. With 1 base clipped from V and 4 bases from J, the junction kept 5 bases outside the gene matches. CDR1 and CDR2 (germline): SGHRS, YFSETQ. The CDR3 loop is CASSLYNRGSDTQYF. CDR3 sequence (DNA): TGCGCCAGCAGCTTGTACAACAGGGGGTCAGATACGCAGTATTTT.